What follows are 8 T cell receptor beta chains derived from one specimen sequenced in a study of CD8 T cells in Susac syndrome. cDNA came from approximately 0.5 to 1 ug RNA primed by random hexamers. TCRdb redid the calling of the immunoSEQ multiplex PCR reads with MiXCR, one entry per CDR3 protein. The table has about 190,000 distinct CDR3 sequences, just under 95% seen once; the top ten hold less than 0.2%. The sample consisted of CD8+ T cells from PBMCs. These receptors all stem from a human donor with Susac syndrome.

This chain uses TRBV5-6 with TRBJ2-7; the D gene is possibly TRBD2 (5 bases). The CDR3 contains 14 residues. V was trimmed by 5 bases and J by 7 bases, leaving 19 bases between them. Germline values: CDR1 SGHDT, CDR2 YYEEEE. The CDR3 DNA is TGTGCCAGCAGTTTGACCTCAGAGACGGGGGAGCAGTACTTC. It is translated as CASSLTSETGEQYF.

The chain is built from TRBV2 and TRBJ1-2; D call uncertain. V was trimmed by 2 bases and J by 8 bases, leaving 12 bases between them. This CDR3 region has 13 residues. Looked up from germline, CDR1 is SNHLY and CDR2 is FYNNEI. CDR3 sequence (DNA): TGTGCCAGCAGTGAACCCCCGACTGGAGGCTACACCTTC. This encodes CASSEPPTGGYTF.

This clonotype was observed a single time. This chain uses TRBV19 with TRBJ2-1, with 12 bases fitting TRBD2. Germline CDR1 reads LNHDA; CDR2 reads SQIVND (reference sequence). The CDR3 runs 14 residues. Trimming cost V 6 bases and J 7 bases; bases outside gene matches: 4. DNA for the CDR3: TGTGCCAGTAGCTGGACTAGCGGGGCGAATGAGCAGTTCTTC. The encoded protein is CASSWTSGANEQFF.

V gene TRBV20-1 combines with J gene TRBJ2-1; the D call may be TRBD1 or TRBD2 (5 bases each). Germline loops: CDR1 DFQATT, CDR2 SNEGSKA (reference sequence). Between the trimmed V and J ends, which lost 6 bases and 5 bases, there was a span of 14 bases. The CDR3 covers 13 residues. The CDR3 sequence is CSAAGTDNNEQFF. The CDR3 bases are TGCAGTGCCGCCGGGACGGATAACAATGAGCAGTTCTTC.

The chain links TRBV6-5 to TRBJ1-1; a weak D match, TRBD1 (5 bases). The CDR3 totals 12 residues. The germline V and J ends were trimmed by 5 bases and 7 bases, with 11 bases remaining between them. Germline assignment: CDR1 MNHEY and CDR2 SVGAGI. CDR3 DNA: TGTGCCAGCAGTAAGCTCGGGGGTGAAGCTTTCTTT. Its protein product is CASSKLGGEAFF.

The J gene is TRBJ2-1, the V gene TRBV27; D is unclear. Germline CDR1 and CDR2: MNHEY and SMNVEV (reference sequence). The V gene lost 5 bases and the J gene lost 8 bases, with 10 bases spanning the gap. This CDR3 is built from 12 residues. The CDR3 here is CASSNSLDEQFF. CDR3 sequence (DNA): TGTGCCAGCAGTAACAGCCTTGATGAGCAGTTCTTC.

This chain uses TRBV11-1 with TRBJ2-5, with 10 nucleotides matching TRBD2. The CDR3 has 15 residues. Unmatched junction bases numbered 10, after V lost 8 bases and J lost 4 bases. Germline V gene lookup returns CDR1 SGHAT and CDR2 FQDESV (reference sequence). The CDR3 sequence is CASGGSGRAGETQYF. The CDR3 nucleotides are TGTGCCAGCGGGGGGAGCGGGAGGGCCGGAGAGACCCAGTACTTC.

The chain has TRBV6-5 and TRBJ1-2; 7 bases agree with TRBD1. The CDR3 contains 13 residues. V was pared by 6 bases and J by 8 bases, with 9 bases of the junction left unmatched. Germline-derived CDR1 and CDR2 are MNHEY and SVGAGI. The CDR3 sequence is CASRLDRDYGYTF. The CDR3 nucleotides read TGTGCCAGCAGATTAGACAGGGATTACGGCTACACCTTC.